This passage covers 18 T cell receptor beta chains from one sample sequenced in a study of T cell repertoires in cytomegalovirus infection. TCRdb itself ran the reads through MiXCR, one entry per CDR3 protein. The repertoire holds about 770,000 distinct CDR3 sequences, with roughly 28% as singletons. These receptors are not linked to any known antigen. The sequencing used cultured CD8+ T cells from PBMCs, collected from culture after CMV antigen stimulation. These receptors were taken from a human donor in good health (CMV status not recorded). Some clones in this sample may be carry-over from other donors' samples.

This clonotype was observed a handful of times. The chain couples TRBV28 to TRBJ2-6; TRBD1 might be the D (6 bases). CDR1 and CDR2 from the germline V gene are MDHEN and SYDVKM. This CDR3 is built from 22 residues. Deletions cut 6 bases from V and 0 bases from J, with 30 bases between. The CDR3 spells CASSTISTKGTPKGSGANVLTF. CDR3 DNA: TGTGCCAGCAGCACGATCTCGACTAAAGGGACACCCAAAGGCTCTGGGGCCAACGTCCTGACTTTC.

This clonotype was picked up a small number of times. The chain couples TRBV20-1 to TRBJ1-1; D might be TRBD1 (5 bases). The CDR3 totals 15 residues. Germline assignment: CDR1 DFQATT and CDR2 SNEGSKA (reference sequence). The V end lost 1 base, the J end lost 6 bases, and 18 bases lay between the germline ends. This chain's CDR3 is CSARALRKAGSEAFF. The CDR3 DNA follows: TGCAGTGCTAGAGCCCTTCGGAAGGCAGGGTCTGAAGCTTTCTTT.

The chain carries TRBV6-2 or TRBV6-3 and TRBJ2-1, with no clear D. In germline, CDR1 is MNHEY, CDR2 SVGEGT. The CDR3 spans 13 residues. The V gene lost 8 bases and the J gene lost 5 bases, with 13 bases spanning the gap. CDR3 nucleotide sequence: TGTGCCAGCGCTTATTGGCCTCACAATGAGCAGTTCTTC. Translation: CASAYWPHNEQFF.

The chain combines TRBV12-3 or TRBV12-4 with TRBJ2-5; D is possibly TRBD2 (5 bases). Trimming cost V 5 bases and J 7 bases, with 17 bases left between them. CDR3 length equals 14 residues. DNA of the CDR3: TGTGCCAGCAGTCCAACCGGGGTTTGGGGGACCCAGTACTTC. This sequence encodes CASSPTGVWGTQYF.

This clonotype was seen repeatedly, ten times or more. This chain joins TRBV12-3 or TRBV12-4 and TRBJ1-2; 7 nucleotides line up with TRBD1. CDR3 size: 16 residues. The ends lost 5 bases at V and 0 bases at J; junction bases unmatched: 9. The CDR3 protein is CASSPRNRGANYGYTF. CDR3 coding DNA: TGTGCCAGCAGTCCCAGAAACAGGGGCGCTAACTATGGCTACACCTTC.

The gene calls are TRBV6-6 and TRBJ1-1; D is unresolved. V was trimmed by 0 bases and J by 3 bases, leaving 11 bases between them. The CDR3 runs 15 residues. The V gene's germline CDR1 is MNHNY and CDR2 SVGAGI (reference sequence). CDR3 nucleotide sequence: TGTGCCAGCAGTTACTCGCGGGTGGTGTACACTGAAGCTTTCTTT. It yields the protein CASSYSRVVYTEAFF.

The chain uses TRBV7-9 and TRBJ2-7; 8 nucleotides match TRBD2. The germline V gene has CDR1 SEHNR and CDR2 FQNEAQ (reference sequence). The trim removed 1 base at V and 9 bases at J, leaving 5 bases unmatched. The CDR3 has 13 residues. The CDR3 sequence: CASSLVGTRPQYF. The CDR3 DNA sequence: TGTGCCAGCAGCTTAGTTGGGACTAGGCCGCAGTACTTC.

This clonotype was observed at least ten times. The V call is TRBV4-2, the J call TRBJ2-5; 9 bases align to TRBD2. Trimming took 0 bases from V and 5 from J; bases not matched to a gene: 7. The CDR3 spans 16 residues. Looked up from germline, CDR1 is LGHNA and CDR2 is YNFKEQ. CDR3 nucleotide sequence: TGTGCCAGCAGCCAAGATCCAGCGGGGGGATCCGAGACCCAGTACTTC. Translating gives CASSQDPAGGSETQYF.

This chain joins TRBV28 and TRBJ2-2; 9 bases match TRBD1. This CDR3 comprises 17 residues. With V trimmed by 3 bases and J by 2 bases, 7 bases remained unmatched. CDR1 is MDHEN, CDR2 SYDVKM, per germline. The CDR3 spells CASSFWTGEINTGELFF. CDR3 DNA: TGTGCCAGCAGTTTTTGGACAGGGGAAATTAACACCGGGGAGCTGTTTTTT.

V is TRBV6-8 and J is TRBJ2-1, with D perhaps given as TRBD1 or TRBD2 (6 bases each). The CDR3 consists of 15 residues. Trimming removed 6 bases from V and 3 bases from J, with 15 bases in between. Germline assignment: CDR1 MNHGY and CDR2 SAAAGT. The CDR3 is CASSPTEGGYNEQFF. The CDR3 region has the DNA TGTGCCAGCAGCCCAACCGAGGGGGGCTACAATGAGCAGTTCTTC.

The rearrangement joins TRBV20-1 to TRBJ2-5; D is undetermined. The CDR3 is 13 amino acids. CDR1 is DFQATT and CDR2 is SNEGSKA in the germline V gene (reference sequence). Between the trimmed V and J ends, which lost 2 bases and 5 bases, there was a span of 12 bases. CDR3 in amino acids: CSARNRPKETQYF. DNA for the CDR3: TGCAGTGCTAGAAATCGCCCGAAGGAGACCCAGTACTTC.

The chain employs TRBV6-6 and TRBJ2-5; TRBD1 might be the D (6 bases). The germline CDR1 and CDR2 sequences are MNHNY and SVGAGI (reference sequence). V gave up 5 bases and J gave up 1 base, with 11 bases separating them. The CDR3 spans 14 residues. CDR3 DNA: TGTGCCAGCAGTCAACAGGGTGCCCAAGAGACCCAGTACTTC. Encoded protein: CASSQQGAQETQYF.

V gene TRBV29-1 combines with J gene TRBJ2-1; D might be TRBD2 (6 bases). Trimming shortened V by 1 base and J by 7 bases, and 11 bases separated the two germline ends. In germline, CDR1 is SQVTM, CDR2 ANQGSEA. CDR3 length: 13 amino acids. CDR3 residues: CSVEVWDSNEQFF. CDR3 sequence (DNA): TGCAGCGTTGAAGTATGGGACTCGAATGAGCAGTTCTTC.

The gene calls are TRBV15 and TRBJ1-3, with TRBD1 identical over 11 bases. CDR1 and CDR2 (germline): LNHNV, YYDKDF (reference sequence). The junction had 2 bases not matched to a gene; V was cut back by 5 bases and J by 2 bases. This CDR3 is built from 15 residues. The CDR3 protein is CATSEDRGPGNTIYF. The CDR3 DNA sequence: TGTGCCACCAGCGAGGACAGGGGGCCTGGAAACACCATATATTTT.

The rearrangement uses TRBV6-1 and TRBJ1-3; D remains ambiguous. The CDR3 spans 17 residues. The ends were cut back, 5 bases at V and 4 bases at J, with 21 bases in the middle. From germline, CDR1 is MNHNS and CDR2 SASEGT. Here the CDR3 DNA reads TGTGCCAGCAGTCACCTCCCGCGGAGGGAATTAGGAAACACCATATATTTT. Encoded protein: CASSHLPRRELGNTIYF.

The table lists this clonotype with a count of one. The chain recombines TRBV5-1 with TRBJ1-5; D is uncertain. The germline V and J ends were trimmed by 1 base and 6 bases, with 8 bases remaining between them. The CDR3 loop spans 13 amino acids. Germline V gives CDR1 SGHRS, CDR2 YFSETQ. The CDR3 nucleotides read TGCGCCAGCAGCTTGTCGCCTGGTCAGCCCCAGCATTTT. As protein: CASSLSPGQPQHF.

The chain combines TRBV15 with TRBJ2-3; D remains unclear. With 3 bases removed from V and 5 bases from J, the gap between germline ends came to 9 bases. CDR3 length: 13 residues. Per the germline V gene, CDR1 is LNHNV and CDR2 is YYDKDF (reference sequence). CDR3 loop: CATSRAAGDTQYF. CDR3 sequence (DNA): TGTGCCACCAGCAGGGCCGCTGGAGATACGCAGTATTTT. The full variable domain, its missing parts supplied by reference TRBV15 and TRBJ2-3, is DAMVIQNPRYQVTQFGKPVTLSCSQTLNHNVMYWYQQKSSQAPKLLFHYYDKDFNNEADTPDNFQSRRPNTSFCFLDIRSPGLGDTAMYLCATSRAAGDTQYFGPGTRLTVL.

The count of this clonotype is one. The chain employs TRBV20-1 and TRBJ1-1; D is perhaps TRBD1 (5 bases). The length of the CDR3 is 15 residues. CDR1 and CDR2 (germline): DFQATT, SNEGSKA (reference sequence). Trimming removed 5 bases from V and 0 bases from J, with 16 bases in between. CDR3 in DNA: TGCAGTGCTCCCGCCTATGGGGGTATGAACACTGAAGCTTTCTTT. It translates to CSAPAYGGMNTEAFF.